These 3 T cell receptor beta chains originate from one sample sequenced in a study of PD-1 blockade in classical Hodgkin lymphoma. In every patient, relapse followed autologous stem cell transplantation, while exposure to brentuximab vedotin differed. Measured with immunoSEQ multiplex PCR; TCRdb has only the in-frame clones, and not every one. The sample consists of 29,000 or so clones, 70% of them appearing once. This specimen was peripheral blood mononuclear cells (PBMCs), taken before the second cycle of nivolumab. The receptor set was obtained from a human donor with classical Hodgkin lymphoma.

A word on this clone: The sample carries other DNA sequences with the same CDR3. The genes are TRBV6-6 and TRBJ1-1, with D tentatively TRBD1 (6 bases). CDR1 and CDR2 from the germline V gene are MNHNY and SVGAGI (reference sequence). CDR3 length: 14 amino acids. The V and J ends lost 3 bases and 1 base respectively, with 9 bases between them. The CDR3 sequence: CASSYGRGNTEAFF. CDR3 nucleotides: TGTGCCAGCAGTTATGGCAGGGGGAACACTGAAGCTTTCTTT.

This clone is classed as medium-sized. The chain has TRBV30 and TRBJ1-2; no reliable D call. The CDR3 is 11 residues long. Trimming pared 3 bases from V and 2 bases from J, leaving 4 bases between. CDR1 GTSNPN and CDR2 SVGIG come from the germline V gene (reference sequence). The CDR3 DNA reads TGTGCCTGGAGCCCCAACTATGGCTACACCTTC. Its translation: CAWSPNYGYTF. Looking up the rest from reference TRBV30 and TRBJ1-2 gives the full variable domain: SQTIHQWPATLVQPVGSPLSLECTVEGTSNPNLYWYRQAAGRGLQLLFYSVGIGQISSEVPQNLSASRPQDRQFILSSKKLLLSDSGFYLCAWSPNYGYTFGSGTRLTVV.

This chain links TRBV7-9 with TRBJ2-5; possible D gene TRBD2, 7 bases. The V and J ends lost 5 bases and 5 bases respectively, with 18 bases between them. Per the germline V gene, CDR1 is SEHNR and CDR2 is FQNEAQ (reference sequence). The CDR3 has 15 residues. For the CDR3, the DNA is TGTGCCAGCAGCGCATCCGAGGGAGGGGGTGAGACCCAGTACTTC. It is translated as CASSASEGGGETQYF.